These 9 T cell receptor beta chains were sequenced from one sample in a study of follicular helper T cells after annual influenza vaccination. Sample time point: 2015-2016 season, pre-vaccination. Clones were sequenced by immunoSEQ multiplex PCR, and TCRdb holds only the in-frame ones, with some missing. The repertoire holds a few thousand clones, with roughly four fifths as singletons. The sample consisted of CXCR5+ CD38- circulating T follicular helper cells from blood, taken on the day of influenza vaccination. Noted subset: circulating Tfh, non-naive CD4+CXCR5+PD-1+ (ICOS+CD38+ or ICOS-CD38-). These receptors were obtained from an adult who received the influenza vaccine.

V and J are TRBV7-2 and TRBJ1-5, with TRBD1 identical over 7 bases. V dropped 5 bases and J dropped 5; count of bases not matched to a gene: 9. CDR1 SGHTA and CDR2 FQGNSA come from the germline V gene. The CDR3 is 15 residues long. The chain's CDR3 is CASSPGTVEYQPQHF. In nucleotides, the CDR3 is TGTGCCAGCAGCCCAGGGACAGTCGAATATCAGCCCCAGCATTTT. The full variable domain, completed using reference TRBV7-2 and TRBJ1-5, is GAGVSQSPSNKVTEKGKDVELRCDPISGHTALYWYRQSLGQGLEFLIYFQGNSAPDKSGLPSDRFSAERTGGSVSTLTIQRTQQEDSAVYLCASSPGTVEYQPQHFGDGTRLSIL.

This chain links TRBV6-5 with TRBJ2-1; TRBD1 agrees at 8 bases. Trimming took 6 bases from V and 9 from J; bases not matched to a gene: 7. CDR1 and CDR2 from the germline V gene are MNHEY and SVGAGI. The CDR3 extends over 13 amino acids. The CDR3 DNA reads TGTGCCAGCAGACCCCCAGGGGGCGGTGAGCAGTTCTTC. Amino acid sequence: CASRPPGGGEQFF.

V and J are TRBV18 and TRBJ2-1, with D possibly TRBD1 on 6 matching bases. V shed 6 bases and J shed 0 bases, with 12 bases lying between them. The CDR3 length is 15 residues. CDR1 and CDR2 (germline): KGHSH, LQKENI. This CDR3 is CASSSGVPSYNEQFF. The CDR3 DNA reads TGTGCCAGCTCTTCAGGGGTCCCCTCCTACAATGAGCAGTTCTTC.

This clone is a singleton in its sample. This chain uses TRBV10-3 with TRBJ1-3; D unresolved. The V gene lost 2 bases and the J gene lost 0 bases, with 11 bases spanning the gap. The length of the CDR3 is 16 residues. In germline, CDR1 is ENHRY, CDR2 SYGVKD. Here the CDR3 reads CAISEVVRYSGNTIYF. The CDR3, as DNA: TGTGCCATCAGTGAGGTCGTTAGGTACTCTGGAAACACCATATATTTT.

CDR3 sequence reads: CASSLEWGSSYNSPLHF. The CDR3 DNA sequence: TGTGCCAGCAGCTTGGAATGGGGCAGCTCCTATAATTCACCCCTCCACTTT. The V and J genes are TRBV7-9 and TRBJ1-6; a weak D match, TRBD1 (5 bases). V gave up 3 bases and J gave up 0 bases, with 12 bases separating them. The CDR3 is 17 amino acids. The germline V gene encodes CDR1 SEHNR and CDR2 FQNEAQ (reference sequence).

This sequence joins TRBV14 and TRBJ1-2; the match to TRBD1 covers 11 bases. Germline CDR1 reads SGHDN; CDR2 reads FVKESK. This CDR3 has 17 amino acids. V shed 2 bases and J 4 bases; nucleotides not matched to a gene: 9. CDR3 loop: CASSQPRTGGGSYGYTF. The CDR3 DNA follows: TGTGCCAGCAGCCAACCTAGGACAGGGGGCGGCAGCTATGGCTACACCTTC. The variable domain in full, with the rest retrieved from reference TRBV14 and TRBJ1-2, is EAGVTQFPSHSVIEKGQTVTLRCDPISGHDNLYWYRRVMGKEIKFLLHFVKESKQDESGMPNNRFLAERTGGTYSTLKVQPAELEDSGVYFCASSQPRTGGGSYGYTFGSGTRLTVV.

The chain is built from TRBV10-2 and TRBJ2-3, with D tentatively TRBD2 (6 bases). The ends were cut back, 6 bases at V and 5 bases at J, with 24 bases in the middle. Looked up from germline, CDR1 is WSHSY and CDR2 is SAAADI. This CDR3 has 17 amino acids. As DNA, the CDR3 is TGCGCCAGCAGCGCCCCCTACGGGGCGGGGCGGGGAGATACGCAGTATTTT. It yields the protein CASSAPYGAGRGDTQYF.

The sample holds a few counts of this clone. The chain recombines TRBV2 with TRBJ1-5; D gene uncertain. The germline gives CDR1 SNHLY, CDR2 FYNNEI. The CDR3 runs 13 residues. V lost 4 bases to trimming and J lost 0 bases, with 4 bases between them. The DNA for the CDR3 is TGTGCCAGCAGTGGGAATAGCAATCAGCCCCAGCATTTT. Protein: CASSGNSNQPQHF.

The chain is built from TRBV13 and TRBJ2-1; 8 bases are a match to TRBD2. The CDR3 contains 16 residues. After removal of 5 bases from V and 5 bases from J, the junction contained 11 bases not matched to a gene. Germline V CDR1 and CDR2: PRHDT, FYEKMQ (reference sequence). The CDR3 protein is CASSPGGLAPNNEQFF. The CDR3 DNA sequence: TGTGCCAGCAGCCCGGGGGGGCTAGCACCTAACAATGAGCAGTTCTTC. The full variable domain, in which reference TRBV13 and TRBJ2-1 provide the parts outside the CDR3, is AAGVIQSPRHLIKEKRETATLKCYPIPRHDTVYWYQQGPGQDPQFLISFYEKMQSDKGSIPDRFSAQQFSDYHSELNMSSLELGDSALYFCASSPGGLAPNNEQFFGPGTRLTVL.